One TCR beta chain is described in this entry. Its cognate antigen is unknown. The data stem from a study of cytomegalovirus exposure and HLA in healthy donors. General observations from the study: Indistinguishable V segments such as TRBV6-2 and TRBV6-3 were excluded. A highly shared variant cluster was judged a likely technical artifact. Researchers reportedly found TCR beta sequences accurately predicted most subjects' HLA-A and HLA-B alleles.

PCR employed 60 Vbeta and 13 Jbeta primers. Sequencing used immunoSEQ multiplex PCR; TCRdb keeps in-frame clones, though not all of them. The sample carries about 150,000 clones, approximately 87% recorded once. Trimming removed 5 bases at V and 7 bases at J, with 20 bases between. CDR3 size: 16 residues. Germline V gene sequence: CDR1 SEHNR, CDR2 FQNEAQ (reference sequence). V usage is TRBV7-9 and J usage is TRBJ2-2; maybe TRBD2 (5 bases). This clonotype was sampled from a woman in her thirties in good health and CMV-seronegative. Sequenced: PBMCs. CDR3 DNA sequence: TGTGCCAGCAGCCGATCTCTGGGCGGGTCTATCGGGGAGCTGTTTTTT. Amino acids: CASSRSLGGSIGELFF.